The T cell receptor beta chain under discussion was sequenced for a study of siplizumab effects on memory and regulatory T cells. V was clipped by 7 bases and J by 10 bases; unmatched bases: 12. Per the germline V gene, CDR1 is MNHEY and CDR2 is SMNVEV (reference sequence). CDR3 size: 13 residues. This table comes from immunoSEQ multiplex PCR, and its TCRdb copy is limited to in-frame clones, with some not included. The data show approximately 120,000 clones, 85% to 95% seen once. This sequence was found in a human donor in good health. The J gene is TRBJ1-1, the V gene TRBV27; 7 positions match TRBD1. Sequencing was performed on non-Treg CD4+ T cells sorted from blood. The CDR3 here is CASTSQGLGRAFF. The CDR3 coding sequence is TGTGCCAGCACCTCACAGGGGTTGGGGCGAGCTTTCTTT.